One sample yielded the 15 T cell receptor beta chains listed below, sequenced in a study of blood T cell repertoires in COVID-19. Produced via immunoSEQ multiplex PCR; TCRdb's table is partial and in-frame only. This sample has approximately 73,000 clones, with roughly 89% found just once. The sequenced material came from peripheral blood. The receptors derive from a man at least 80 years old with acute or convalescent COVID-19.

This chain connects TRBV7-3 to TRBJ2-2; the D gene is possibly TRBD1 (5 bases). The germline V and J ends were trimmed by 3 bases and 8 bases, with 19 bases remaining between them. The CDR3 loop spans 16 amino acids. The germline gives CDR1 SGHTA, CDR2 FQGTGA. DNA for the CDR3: TGTGCCAGCAGCTTTCTTCCAGGGATGGATAGGGGGGAGCTGTTTTTT. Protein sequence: CASSFLPGMDRGELFF.

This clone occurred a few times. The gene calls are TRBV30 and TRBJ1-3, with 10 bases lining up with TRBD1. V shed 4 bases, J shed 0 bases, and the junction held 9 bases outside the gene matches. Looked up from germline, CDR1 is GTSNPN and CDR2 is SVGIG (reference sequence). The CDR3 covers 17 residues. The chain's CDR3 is CAWTSMDRGGSGNTIYF. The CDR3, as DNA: TGTGCCTGGACTAGTATGGACAGGGGGGGCTCTGGAAACACCATATATTTT. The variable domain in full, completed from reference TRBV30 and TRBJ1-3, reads SQTIHQWPATLVQPVGSPLSLECTVEGTSNPNLYWYRQAAGRGLQLLFYSVGIGQISSEVPQNLSASRPQDRQFILSSKKLLLSDSGFYLCAWTSMDRGGSGNTIYFGEGSWLTVV.

The CDR3 is CASSLTGDTEAFF. The CDR3, as DNA: TGTGCCAGCAGCTTAACGGGGGACACTGAAGCTTTCTTT. V is TRBV7-9 and J is TRBJ1-1; the D gene is possibly TRBD1 (5 bases). The ends were cut back, 2 bases at V and 3 bases at J, with 7 bases in the middle. Germline CDR1 is SEHNR and CDR2 is FQNEAQ (reference sequence). The length of the CDR3 is 13 residues.

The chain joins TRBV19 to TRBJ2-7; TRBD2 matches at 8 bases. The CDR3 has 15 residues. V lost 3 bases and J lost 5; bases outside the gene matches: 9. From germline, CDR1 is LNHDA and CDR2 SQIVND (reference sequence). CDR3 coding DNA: TGTGCCAGTAGTATCAGCGGGAGTAGCTACGACGAGCAGTACTTC. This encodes CASSISGSSYDEQYF.

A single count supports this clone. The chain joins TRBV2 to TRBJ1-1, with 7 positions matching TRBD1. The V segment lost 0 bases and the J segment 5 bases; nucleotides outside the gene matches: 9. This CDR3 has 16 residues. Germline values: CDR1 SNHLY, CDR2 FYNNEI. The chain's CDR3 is CASSEAGTVGQTEAFF. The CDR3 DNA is TGTGCCAGCAGTGAAGCTGGGACAGTAGGGCAAACTGAAGCTTTCTTT. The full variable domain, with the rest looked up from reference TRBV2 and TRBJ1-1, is EPEVTQTPSHQVTQMGQEVILRCVPISNHLYFYWYRQILGQKVEFLVSFYNNEISEKSEIFDDQFSVERPDGSNFTLKIRSTKLEDSAMYFCASSEAGTVGQTEAFFGQGTRLTVV.

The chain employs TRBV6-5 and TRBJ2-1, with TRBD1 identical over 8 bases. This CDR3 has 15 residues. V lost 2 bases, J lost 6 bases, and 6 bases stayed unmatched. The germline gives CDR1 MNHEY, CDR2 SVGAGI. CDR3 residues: CASSYAGQGGNEQFF. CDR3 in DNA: TGTGCCAGCAGTTACGCCGGACAGGGCGGCAATGAGCAGTTCTTC.

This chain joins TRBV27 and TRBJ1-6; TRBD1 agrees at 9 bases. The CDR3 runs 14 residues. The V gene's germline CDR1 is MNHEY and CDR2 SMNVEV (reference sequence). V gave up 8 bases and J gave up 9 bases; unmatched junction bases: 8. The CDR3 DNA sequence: TGTGCCAGCGCCCGGACAGGGGCCGGTTCACCCCTCCACTTT. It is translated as CASARTGAGSPLHF.

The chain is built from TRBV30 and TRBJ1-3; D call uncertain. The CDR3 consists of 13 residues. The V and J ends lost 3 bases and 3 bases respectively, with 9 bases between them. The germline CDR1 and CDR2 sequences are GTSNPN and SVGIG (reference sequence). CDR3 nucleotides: TGTGCCTGGAGCCTCGGGTTTGGAAACACCATATATTTT. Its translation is CAWSLGFGNTIYF. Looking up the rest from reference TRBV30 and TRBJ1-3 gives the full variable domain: SQTIHQWPATLVQPVGSPLSLECTVEGTSNPNLYWYRQAAGRGLQLLFYSVGIGQISSEVPQNLSASRPQDRQFILSSKKLLLSDSGFYLCAWSLGFGNTIYFGEGSWLTVV.

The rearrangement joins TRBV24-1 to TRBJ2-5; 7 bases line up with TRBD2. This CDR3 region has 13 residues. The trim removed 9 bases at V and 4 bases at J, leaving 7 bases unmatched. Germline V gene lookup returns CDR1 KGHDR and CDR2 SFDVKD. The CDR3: CATGGGATETQYF. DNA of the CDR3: TGTGCCACCGGGGGGGGAGCGACAGAGACCCAGTACTTC.

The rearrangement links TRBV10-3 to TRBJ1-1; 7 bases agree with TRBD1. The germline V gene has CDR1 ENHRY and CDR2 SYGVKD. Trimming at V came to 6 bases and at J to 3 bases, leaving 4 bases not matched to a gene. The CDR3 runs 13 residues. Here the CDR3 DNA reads TGTGCCATCAGAGTCAGGGGGGACACTGAAGCTTTCTTT. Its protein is CAIRVRGDTEAFF.

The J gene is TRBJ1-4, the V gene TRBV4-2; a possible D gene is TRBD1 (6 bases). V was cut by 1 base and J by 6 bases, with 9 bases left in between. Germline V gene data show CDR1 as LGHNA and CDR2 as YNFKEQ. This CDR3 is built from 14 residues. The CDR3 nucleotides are TGTGCCAGCAGCCAAGTTGCAGGGGATGAAAAACTGTTTTTT. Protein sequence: CASSQVAGDEKLFF.

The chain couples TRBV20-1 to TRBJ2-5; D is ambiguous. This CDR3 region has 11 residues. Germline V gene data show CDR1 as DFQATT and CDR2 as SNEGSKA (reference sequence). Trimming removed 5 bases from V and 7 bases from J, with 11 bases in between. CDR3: CSARQEGTQYF. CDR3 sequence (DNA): TGCAGTGCTCGGCAGGAAGGGACCCAGTACTTC.

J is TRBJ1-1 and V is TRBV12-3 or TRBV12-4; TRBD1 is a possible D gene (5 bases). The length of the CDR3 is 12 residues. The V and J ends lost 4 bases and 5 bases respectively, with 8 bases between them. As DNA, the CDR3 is TGTGCCAGCAGTTGGAGGGGAACTGAAGCTTTCTTT. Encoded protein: CASSWRGTEAFF.

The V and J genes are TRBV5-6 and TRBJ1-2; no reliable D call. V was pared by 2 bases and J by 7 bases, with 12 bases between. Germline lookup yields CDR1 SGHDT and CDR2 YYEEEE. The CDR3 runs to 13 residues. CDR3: CASSLRGGSGYTF. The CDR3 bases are TGTGCCAGCAGCTTAAGAGGAGGGAGTGGCTACACCTTC.

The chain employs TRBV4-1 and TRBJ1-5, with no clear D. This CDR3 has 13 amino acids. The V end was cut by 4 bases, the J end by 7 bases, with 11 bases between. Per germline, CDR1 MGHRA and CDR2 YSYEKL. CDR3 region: CASSLLFRQPQHF. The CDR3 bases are TGCGCCAGCAGCCTCTTGTTTCGGCAGCCCCAGCATTTT.